This T cell receptor beta chain was recovered during a study of T cells after yellow fever vaccination. Broader study findings: Among all clonotypes, a small share was observed in both CD4 and CD8 compartments. Subsequent booster samples again held most clones from primary vaccination (96% CD4, 85% to 90% CD8).

The V end lost 5 bases, the J end lost 7 bases, and 20 bases lay between the germline ends. Germline V gene lookup returns CDR1 LNHDA and CDR2 SQIVND (reference sequence). The CDR3 is 15 amino acids. A 5'RACE template-switching step, the method used to make TCR cDNA, added a universal primer site and UMIs. TCRdb itself ran the 5' RACE reads through MiXCR, one entry per CDR3 protein. Of around 250,000 distinct CDR3 sequences listed, about 7% are singletons. In this sample, this clonotype turned up a few times. Its cognate antigen is unknown. The chain carries TRBV19 and TRBJ1-2, with TRBD1 as a possible D gene (5 bases). The receptor was isolated from a man aged 25-45 years who received the YFV17D yellow fever vaccine. Sequenced here: CD4+ T cells sorted from PBMCs, sampled 15 days after the yellow fever booster vaccination. The DNA for the CDR3 is TGTGCCAGTAGTCCCCCCGCTGGGGGAAAAGCTGGCTACACCTTC. Residues: CASSPPAGGKAGYTF.